Here is one T cell receptor (beta chain) with its context. Antigen: not known. This same CDR3 is encoded by further DNA sequences in the sample. The CDR3 covers 14 residues. Trimming stripped 0 bases from V and 1 base from J, with 6 bases between. From germline, CDR1 is MNHEY and CDR2 SVGAGI. This sample stems from a study of shared clonotypes between healthy human individuals. Findings and limits, study-wide: All-four-donor shared clonotypes had higher generation probabilities than non-shared clonotypes did. The study generally estimated greater richness for naive than memory subsets.

Using approximately 200 ng DNA, about 30,000 T cell genomes, the sorted-subset replicate PCRs were run. Profiled with immunoSEQ multiplex PCR; TCRdb holds only in-frame clones, not every one. The sample yields roughly 850,000 clones, about 96% seen once. Selected positively for CCR7 and CD45RO-negative, naive CD8 cells excluded terminally differentiated effector memory CD45RA+ cells. Study donors comprised healthy, HIV-negative adults devoid of recent acute infection or vaccination. This TCR came from a man aged 25 to 40 in good health. The chain has TRBV6-5 and TRBJ1-1; tentatively, D is TRBD1 (5 bases). The sequenced sample was naive CD8+ T cells sorted from blood. This chain's CDR3 is CASSYSRENTEAFF. The DNA of the CDR3 is TGTGCCAGCAGTTACTCCAGGGAGAACACTGAAGCTTTCTTT.